This is a list of T cell receptor beta chains from one sample in a study of tumour-infiltrating T cells in Burkitt lymphoma. Sequenced by immunoSEQ multiplex PCR; TCRdb stores in-frame clones only, minus some. Among more than 45,000 clones listed, less than 40% were seen once. The sequenced material came from tumor tissue. The receptor set was obtained from a human donor with Burkitt lymphoma. The CDR3 runs from the conserved cysteine through the conserved F or W. The order of the fields is J gene, D gene, V gene, clone size, CDR3 DNA, CDR3 protein. A D gene is named only where the DNA matches it firmly. Size tells how often a clone was seen (once, few, many) or the class of an expanded clone, and some rows leave it out.

j_gene: TRBJ1-6
d_gene: TRBD1
v_gene: TRBV19
abundance: .
CDR3nt: TGTGCCAGTAGTAACCTGGCCAGGGGGGCTTCACCCCTCCACTTT
CDR3aa: CASSNLARGASPLHF

j_gene: TRBJ1-2
d_gene: .
v_gene: TRBV19
abundance: .
CDR3nt: TGTGCCAGTAGCCCCGAAGGTGTGGCGTTCGGCTATGGCTACACCTTC
CDR3aa: CASSPEGVAFGYGYTF

j_gene: TRBJ2-4
d_gene: .
v_gene: TRBV7-3
abundance: .
CDR3nt: TGTGCCAGCAGCTCCACCCCAGGGGACATTCAGTACTTC
CDR3aa: CASSSTPGDIQYF

j_gene: TRBJ2-7
d_gene: .
v_gene: TRBV6-6
abundance: .
CDR3nt: TGTGCCAGCAGTTACTCGGCCAATACCCGATACGAGCAGTACTTC
CDR3aa: CASSYSANTRYEQYF

j_gene: TRBJ2-7
d_gene: .
v_gene: TRBV7-2
abundance: few
CDR3nt: TGTGCCAGCAGCTTAGAGGGGTTCGTCTCCTACGAGCAGTACTTC
CDR3aa: CASSLEGFVSYEQYF

j_gene: TRBJ2-1
d_gene: .
v_gene: TRBV10-1
abundance: .
CDR3nt: TGCGCCAGCAGTGATCCGCCCTCTAACAATGAGCAGTTCTTC
CDR3aa: CASSDPPSNNEQFF

j_gene: TRBJ1-5
d_gene: .
v_gene: TRBV19
abundance: few
CDR3nt: TGTGCCAGTAGCGACCAGGGGTATAGCAATCAGCCCCAGCATTTT
CDR3aa: CASSDQGYSNQPQHF

j_gene: TRBJ1-4
d_gene: TRBD1
v_gene: TRBV10-2
abundance: few
CDR3nt: TGCGCCAGCAAGAAGGACAGGGGAGCGGAAAAACTGTTTTTT
CDR3aa: CASKKDRGAEKLFF

j_gene: TRBJ2-2
d_gene: .
v_gene: TRBV4-1
abundance: few
CDR3nt: TGCGCCAGCAGCTTAACAGGGTACCCGAACACCGGGGAGCTGTTTTTT
CDR3aa: CASSLTGYPNTGELFF

j_gene: TRBJ2-7
d_gene: TRBD1
v_gene: TRBV5-4
abundance: few
CDR3nt: TGTGCCAGCAGCGGCGCCGGGACAGGGGGATACGAGCAGTACTTC
CDR3aa: CASSGAGTGGYEQYF

j_gene: TRBJ2-7
d_gene: .
v_gene: TRBV19
abundance: once
CDR3nt: TGTGCCAGTAGTATAAGGGACCGGGCCTACGAGCAGTACTTC
CDR3aa: CASSIRDRAYEQYF

j_gene: TRBJ1-4
d_gene: .
v_gene: TRBV10-2
abundance: few
CDR3nt: TGCGCCAGCACCGCGCGGGGGCCCAATGAAAAACTGTTTTTT
CDR3aa: CASTARGPNEKLFF

j_gene: TRBJ1-2
d_gene: .
v_gene: TRBV9
abundance: .
CDR3nt: TGTGCCAGCAGCCCCCTGCCAGGGGATGGCTACACCTTC
CDR3aa: CASSPLPGDGYTF

j_gene: TRBJ1-2
d_gene: .
v_gene: TRBV10-3
abundance: .
CDR3nt: TGTGCCATCAGTGACTCCAGGGACAACTATGGCTACACCTTC
CDR3aa: CAISDSRDNYGYTF

j_gene: TRBJ1-2
d_gene: TRBD1
v_gene: TRBV5-4
abundance: .
CDR3nt: TGTGCCAGCAGCCCAATCCAGGGGGCCAGTCCTGGATATGGCTACACCTTC
CDR3aa: CASSPIQGASPGYGYTF

j_gene: TRBJ1-1
d_gene: .
v_gene: TRBV15
abundance: .
CDR3nt: TGTGCCACCAGCTCAGGAGACACTGAAGCTTTCTTT
CDR3aa: CATSSGDTEAFF

j_gene: TRBJ1-6
d_gene: .
v_gene: TRBV7-3
abundance: .
CDR3nt: TGTGCCAGCAGCTTAGGTCGCCCTGCGCCCCTCCACTTT
CDR3aa: CASSLGRPAPLHF

j_gene: TRBJ1-2
d_gene: .
v_gene: TRBV4-1
abundance: .
CDR3nt: TGCGCCAGCAGCCAAGCAGCGAAAACTAACTATGGCTACACCTTC
CDR3aa: CASSQAAKTNYGYTF

j_gene: TRBJ1-6
d_gene: .
v_gene: TRBV9
abundance: .
CDR3nt: TGTGCCAGCAGCGTTGGGGAACGTTCACCCCTCCACTTT
CDR3aa: CASSVGERSPLHF

j_gene: TRBJ1-6
d_gene: .
v_gene: TRBV2
abundance: few
CDR3nt: TGTGCCAGCACCCGGACGGAGAATTCACCCCTCCACTTT
CDR3aa: CASTRTENSPLHF

j_gene: TRBJ2-5
d_gene: .
v_gene: TRBV10-2
abundance: .
CDR3nt: TGCGCCAGCAGTGGCTCTTCGGCCCAAGAGACCCAGTACTTC
CDR3aa: CASSGSSAQETQYF

j_gene: TRBJ2-4
d_gene: .
v_gene: TRBV5-1
abundance: .
CDR3nt: TGCGCCAGCAGCTTGGGTTCCGGGGGTGCCAAAAACATTCAGTACTTC
CDR3aa: CASSLGSGGAKNIQYF

j_gene: TRBJ2-5
d_gene: .
v_gene: TRBV9
abundance: few
CDR3nt: TGTGCCAGCAGCGCTGGAGGGGAGACCCAGTACTTC
CDR3aa: CASSAGGETQYF

j_gene: TRBJ1-1
d_gene: .
v_gene: TRBV2
abundance: few
CDR3nt: TGTGCCAGCTCCATATTAGAATGGGGAGCTTTCTTT
CDR3aa: CASSILEWGAFF

j_gene: TRBJ1-2
d_gene: TRBD1
v_gene: TRBV6-1
abundance: .
CDR3nt: TGTGCCAGCAGGGGGGACAGGGGGGATGGCTACACCTTC
CDR3aa: CASRGDRGDGYTF

j_gene: TRBJ1-1
d_gene: .
v_gene: TRBV7-2
abundance: few
CDR3nt: TGTGCCAGCAGCTCCTCCCGAGACACTGAAGCTTTCTTT
CDR3aa: CASSSSRDTEAFF

j_gene: TRBJ2-7
d_gene: .
v_gene: TRBV13
abundance: few
CDR3nt: TGTGCCAGCAGCTTAGCCCGACGTTCTGGCGAGCAGTACTTC
CDR3aa: CASSLARRSGEQYF

j_gene: TRBJ1-1
d_gene: .
v_gene: TRBV20-1
abundance: .
CDR3nt: TGCAGTACCGACGGAAACACTGAAGCTTTCTTT
CDR3aa: CSTDGNTEAFF

j_gene: TRBJ2-1
d_gene: .
v_gene: TRBV15
abundance: .
CDR3nt: TGTGCCACCAGCACCGAATCCGGGACCGCGCAGTTCTTC
CDR3aa: CATSTESGTAQFF

j_gene: TRBJ1-5
d_gene: .
v_gene: TRBV21-1
abundance: .
CDR3nt: TGTGCCAGGGGGACAGGGGAAGGCAATCAGCCCCAGCATTTT
CDR3aa: CARGTGEGNQPQHF

j_gene: TRBJ1-5
d_gene: .
v_gene: TRBV12-5
abundance: .
CDR3nt: TGTGCTAGTGGTTTACAGGATCAGCCCCAGCATTTT
CDR3aa: CASGLQDQPQHF

j_gene: TRBJ1-5
d_gene: .
v_gene: TRBV4-2
abundance: .
CDR3nt: TGTGCCAGCAGCTTTCATGGGTCGACGGGCAATCAGCCCCAGCATTTT
CDR3aa: CASSFHGSTGNQPQHF

j_gene: TRBJ2-5
d_gene: TRBD2
v_gene: TRBV2
abundance: .
CDR3nt: TGTGCCAGCAACCGGGGGGGGCCGGGAGAGACCCAGTACTTC
CDR3aa: CASNRGGPGETQYF

j_gene: TRBJ2-3
d_gene: .
v_gene: TRBV7-2
abundance: .
CDR3nt: TGTGCCAGCAGCCCAGTGGGGGGCGGGGGCACAGATACGCAGTATTTT
CDR3aa: CASSPVGGGGTDTQYF

j_gene: TRBJ1-2
d_gene: TRBD1
v_gene: TRBV19
abundance: few
CDR3nt: TGTGCCAGTAGTATTGACAGGGGAGGAATCTATGGCTACACCTTC
CDR3aa: CASSIDRGGIYGYTF

j_gene: TRBJ2-3
d_gene: .
v_gene: TRBV7-2
abundance: .
CDR3nt: TGTGCCAGCAGCTTACGGGTATCTAGCACAGATACGCAGTATTTT
CDR3aa: CASSLRVSSTDTQYF

j_gene: TRBJ2-2
d_gene: .
v_gene: TRBV4-1
abundance: few
CDR3nt: TGCGCCAGCAGCCAAGGGGGCTCGAACACCGGGGAGCTGTTTTTT
CDR3aa: CASSQGGSNTGELFF

j_gene: TRBJ2-3
d_gene: TRBD1
v_gene: TRBV5-1
abundance: few
CDR3nt: TGCGCCAGCAGCCCAGGGACAGGGGTAACAGATACGCAGTATTTT
CDR3aa: CASSPGTGVTDTQYF

j_gene: TRBJ1-1
d_gene: TRBD1
v_gene: TRBV7-9
abundance: few
CDR3nt: TGTGCCAGCAGCGTTACAGGGGCATCTAACACTGAAGCTTTCTTT
CDR3aa: CASSVTGASNTEAFF

j_gene: TRBJ1-6
d_gene: TRBD1
v_gene: TRBV5-6
abundance: few
CDR3nt: TGTGCCAGCAGCCTTCCCGGGACAGGGATCGGCAATTCACCCCTCCACTTT
CDR3aa: CASSLPGTGIGNSPLHF

j_gene: TRBJ2-7
d_gene: TRBD1
v_gene: TRBV6-6
abundance: few
CDR3nt: TGTGCCAGCAGCGAAGGCCCGGGACAGGGCACCGAGCAGTACTTC
CDR3aa: CASSEGPGQGTEQYF

j_gene: TRBJ1-5
d_gene: TRBD1
v_gene: TRBV11-2
abundance: few
CDR3nt: TGTGCCAGCAGCCCAGGGGGCGGGCAGCCCCAGCATTTT
CDR3aa: CASSPGGGQPQHF

j_gene: TRBJ1-3
d_gene: .
v_gene: TRBV13
abundance: few
CDR3nt: TGTGCCAGCAGCTTAGGGACAGCTTATCTAAACACCATATATTTT
CDR3aa: CASSLGTAYLNTIYF

j_gene: TRBJ2-5
d_gene: .
v_gene: TRBV7-2
abundance: .
CDR3nt: TGTGCCAGCAGCCAGGAGGGGGGGTATGTTGAGACCCAGTACTTC
CDR3aa: CASSQEGGYVETQYF

j_gene: TRBJ1-4
d_gene: .
v_gene: TRBV4-2
abundance: .
CDR3nt: TGTGCCAGCAGCCAAGAAACGTTGGCTGGGTGGGGCGAAAAACTGTTTTTT
CDR3aa: CASSQETLAGWGEKLFF

j_gene: TRBJ2-1
d_gene: .
v_gene: TRBV20-1
abundance: .
CDR3nt: TGCAGTGCTAACCCGGGCCGGGCCGGGTTCTTC
CDR3aa: CSANPGRAGFF

j_gene: TRBJ1-5
d_gene: TRBD1
v_gene: TRBV5-1
abundance: .
CDR3nt: TGCGCCAGCAGCTCGGGACAGAGTAATCAGCCCCAGCATTTT
CDR3aa: CASSSGQSNQPQHF

j_gene: TRBJ1-3
d_gene: .
v_gene: TRBV27
abundance: .
CDR3nt: TGTGCCAGCAGTTTTCAGGGCCACTTCCCTGGGAACACCATATATTTT
CDR3aa: CASSFQGHFPGNTIYF

j_gene: TRBJ2-7
d_gene: TRBD1
v_gene: TRBV5-5
abundance: .
CDR3nt: TGTGCCAGCAGCTTCCAGGGGGCTCTTGAGCAGTACTTC
CDR3aa: CASSFQGALEQYF

j_gene: TRBJ2-2
d_gene: .
v_gene: TRBV6-5
abundance: .
CDR3nt: TGTGCCAGCAGTTACTCGAGGTCGAACACCGGGGAGCTGTTTTTT
CDR3aa: CASSYSRSNTGELFF

j_gene: TRBJ1-2
d_gene: .
v_gene: TRBV19
abundance: few
CDR3nt: TGTGCCAGTAGTCGTTCGGGGACCTCCATTAAGGGAGGCTACACCTTC
CDR3aa: CASSRSGTSIKGGYTF

j_gene: TRBJ2-2
d_gene: .
v_gene: TRBV11-3
abundance: once
CDR3nt: TGTGCCAGCAAAGTTCAGGGCCCCGGGGAGCTGTTTTTT
CDR3aa: CASKVQGPGELFF

j_gene: TRBJ2-1
d_gene: .
v_gene: TRBV4-3
abundance: .
CDR3nt: TGCGCCAGCAGCCAAGAGGGAGGGGGGCTGCGGAATGAGCAGTTCTTC
CDR3aa: CASSQEGGGLRNEQFF

j_gene: TRBJ1-2
d_gene: .
v_gene: TRBV2
abundance: few
CDR3nt: TGTGCCAGCAGTGTTGACTATGGCTACACCTTC
CDR3aa: CASSVDYGYTF

j_gene: TRBJ1-2
d_gene: .
v_gene: TRBV19
abundance: .
CDR3nt: TGTGCCAGTAGTTCTCGAGGGGGGGTAGTTAACTATGGCTACACCTTC
CDR3aa: CASSSRGGVVNYGYTF

j_gene: TRBJ2-7
d_gene: .
v_gene: TRBV10-3
abundance: .
CDR3nt: TGTGCCATCTCCGGGACGGATGTTCAGGCCTACGAGCAGTACTTC
CDR3aa: CAISGTDVQAYEQYF

j_gene: TRBJ2-7
d_gene: .
v_gene: TRBV11-2
abundance: .
CDR3nt: TGTGCCAGCAGCTCCCATCGGGTGGGGAGCGGCTACGAGCAGTACTTC
CDR3aa: CASSSHRVGSGYEQYF

j_gene: TRBJ1-3
d_gene: .
v_gene: TRBV7-2
abundance: .
CDR3nt: TGTGCCAGCAGCTTATGGGGGGGGACCTCTGGAAACACCATATATTTT
CDR3aa: CASSLWGGTSGNTIYF

j_gene: TRBJ1-4
d_gene: .
v_gene: TRBV7-9
abundance: .
CDR3nt: TGTGCCAGCAGCTTGGGCCGGAGTAATGAAAAACTGTTTTTT
CDR3aa: CASSLGRSNEKLFF

j_gene: TRBJ1-2
d_gene: TRBD1
v_gene: TRBV19
abundance: few
CDR3nt: TGTGCCAAAAGAGGGACAGGGGCGGGAAGGGACTATGGCTACACCTTC
CDR3aa: CAKRGTGAGRDYGYTF